These 14 T cell receptor beta chains share one sample of origin, sequenced in a study of blood T cell repertoires in COVID-19. Method: immunoSEQ multiplex PCR; TCRdb's copy keeps in-frame clones and lacks some. The sample has roughly 300,000 clones, around 86% seen once. Material for sequencing was PBMCs or T cells enriched from blood (not recorded which). These receptors were collected from a woman aged 40 to 49 with acute COVID-19.

The chain couples TRBV5-1 to TRBJ2-2; the match to TRBD2 covers 8 bases. The length of the CDR3 is 16 residues. The junction had 14 bases not matched to a gene; V was cut back by 4 bases and J by 9 bases. Germline V gene lookup returns CDR1 SGHRS and CDR2 YFSETQ. CDR3 residues: CASSPRGGGGLRELFF. Written as DNA, the CDR3 is TGCGCCAGCAGCCCCCGAGGTGGCGGGGGGCTTCGGGAGCTGTTTTTT.

This clone occurred a few times. This chain links TRBV7-3 with TRBJ1-1, with 7 bases lining up with TRBD1. The V and J ends lost 4 bases and 4 bases, in that order; junction bases with no gene match: 12. Germline V gene data show CDR1 as SGHTA and CDR2 as FQGTGA. The CDR3 is 16 residues long. CDR3 in DNA: TGTGCCAGCAGCTCCCTCCACAGGGGACTTGCCACTGAAGCTTTCTTT. The encoded protein is CASSSLHRGLATEAFF.

On this clone itself: This sample also contains other DNA sequences that code for the same CDR3. The chain employs TRBV18 and TRBJ1-4; 8 positions match TRBD1. V dropped 3 bases and J dropped 5; count of bases not matched to a gene: 5. Germline V gives CDR1 KGHSH, CDR2 LQKENI. The CDR3 is 15 residues long. CDR3 nucleotides: TGTGCCAGCTCACCTTTGACAGGGGTAAATGAAAAACTGTTTTTT. Its protein is CASSPLTGVNEKLFF.

This clone was seen a handful of times. The chain has TRBV25-1 and TRBJ1-6; 7 nucleotides agree with TRBD1. The CDR3 has 14 residues. V shed 7 bases and J 2 bases; nucleotides not matched to a gene: 2. Germline CDR1 MGHDK, CDR2 SYGVNS. CDR3 nucleotides: TGTGCCAGCACCGGGACAGCCTATAATTCACCCCTCCACTTT. This sequence encodes CASTGTAYNSPLHF.

The V and J genes are TRBV5-1 and TRBJ2-7, with a tentative D call TRBD2 (6 bases). Germline values: CDR1 SGHRS, CDR2 YFSETQ. Trimming stripped 0 bases from V and 5 bases from J, with 15 bases between. The CDR3 has 15 residues. The CDR3, as DNA: TGCGCCAGCAGCTTGGTAGGGGCGGGGTTAGACGAGCAGTACTTC. Its protein is CASSLVGAGLDEQYF.

The rearrangement joins TRBV5-8 to TRBJ1-2; weak D call: TRBD1 (5 bases). The CDR3 sequence is 12 residues long. Trimming cost V 7 bases and J 5 bases, with 12 bases left between them. CDR1 and CDR2 from the germline V gene are SGHTS and YDEGEE. CDR3: CASEQAKYGYTF. Here the CDR3 DNA reads TGTGCCAGCGAACAGGCGAAATATGGCTACACCTTC.

The rearrangement joins TRBV5-1 to TRBJ1-3, with a tentative D call TRBD1 (6 bases). Trimming removed 2 bases from V and 5 bases from J, with 17 bases in between. The CDR3 covers 16 residues. Germline CDR1 reads SGHRS; CDR2 reads YFSETQ. CDR3 region: CASSLPAGDSRNTIYF. As DNA, the CDR3 is TGCGCCAGCAGCTTACCTGCAGGGGATTCGCGAAACACCATATATTTT.

CDR3: CASSLSGGRTGELFF. CDR3 sequence (DNA): TGTGCCAGCAGTTTAAGCGGGGGACGGACCGGGGAGCTGTTTTTT. The chain joins TRBV28 to TRBJ2-2, with 8 bases fitting TRBD2. Germline CDR1 MDHEN, CDR2 SYDVKM. The CDR3 has 15 amino acids. Trimming removed 2 bases from V and 5 bases from J; junction bases left unmatched: 4.

This CDR3 reads CASRTGVRNQPQHF. The CDR3 coding sequence is TGTGCCAGTAGGACAGGGGTTCGCAATCAGCCCCAGCATTTT. The chain joins TRBV19 to TRBJ1-5; 8 positions agree with TRBD1. This CDR3 contains 14 residues. V dropped 6 bases and J dropped 2; count of bases not matched to a gene: 3. Germline lookup yields CDR1 LNHDA and CDR2 SQIVND (reference sequence).

This chain connects TRBV6-5 to TRBJ1-2; D is ambiguous. This CDR3 region has 13 residues. Per the germline V gene, CDR1 is MNHEY and CDR2 is SVGAGI. Trimming took 7 bases from V and 5 from J, leaving 14 bases between them. CDR3 loop: CASTERAGYGYTF. The CDR3 nucleotides are TGTGCCAGCACCGAGCGGGCAGGTTATGGCTACACCTTC.

This clone was recorded a few times. The chain combines TRBV27 with TRBJ2-7, with 8 bases identical to TRBD2. The CDR3 has 14 residues. V lost 7 bases, J lost 0 bases, and 5 bases stayed unmatched. The germline gives CDR1 MNHEY, CDR2 SMNVEV (reference sequence). DNA for the CDR3: TGTGCCAGCAACCCGACTAGCGTCTCCTACGAGCAGTACTTC. Protein: CASNPTSVSYEQYF.

The chain carries TRBV4-3 and TRBJ2-3; 8 nucleotides line up with TRBD2. The CDR3 loop spans 17 amino acids. Germline V gives CDR1 LGHNA, CDR2 YSLEER. J gave up 6 bases and V 0 bases, and 11 bases lay outside the gene matches. CDR3 nucleotide sequence: TGCGCCAGCAGCCAAGATAGGGCTAGCGGGCTACGGGATACGCAGTATTTT. Amino acid sequence: CASSQDRASGLRDTQYF.

The CDR3 loop is CASNNRGGYEQYF. In DNA form, the CDR3 reads TGTGCCAGCAACAACAGGGGCGGGTACGAGCAGTACTTC. The chain carries TRBV9 and TRBJ2-7, with 7 bases that match TRBD1. CDR1 and CDR2 from the germline V gene are SGDLS and YYNGEE. V shed 6 bases and J 4 bases; nucleotides not matched to a gene: 7. The CDR3 length is 13 residues. The whole variable domain, remainder taken from reference TRBV9 and TRBJ2-7, is DSGVTQTPKHLITATGQRVTLRCSPRSGDLSVYWYQQSLDQGLQFLIQYYNGEERAKGNILERFSAQQFPDLHSELNLSSLELGDSALYFCASNNRGGYEQYFGPGTRLTVT.

The chain uses TRBV5-4 and TRBJ2-5, with 7 bases lining up with TRBD2. V shed 0 bases, J shed 2 bases, and the junction held 4 bases outside the gene matches. This CDR3 comprises 15 residues. Looked up from germline, CDR1 is SGHNT and CDR2 is YYREEE (reference sequence). The CDR3 DNA reads as TGTGCCAGCAGCTTGGCCGGACTAGTACAAGAGACCCAGTACTTC. This codes for CASSLAGLVQETQYF. Based on the CDR3 plus reference TRBV5-4 and TRBJ2-5, the full variable domain is ETGVTQSPTHLIKTRGQQVTLRCSSQSGHNTVSWYQQALGQGPQFIFQYYREEENGRGNFPPRFSGLQFPNYSSELNVNALELDDSALYLCASSLAGLVQETQYFGPGTRLLVL.